This T cell receptor beta chain derives from a study of T-cell reconstitution after alpha-beta-depleted transplantation in children. CDR3 length: 16 residues. V was clipped by 3 bases and J by 7 bases; unmatched bases: 12. The V gene's germline CDR1 is DFQATT and CDR2 SNEGSKA (reference sequence). Points on this clonotype: Antigen specificity is unknown.

As it was prepared, the TCRbeta library received unique molecular identifiers. TCRdb ran MiXCR on the PCR reads and lists one entry per CDR3 protein. The table shows 550,000 to 600,000 distinct CDR3 sequences, with more than 20% occurring only once. Study-level results: Some patients showed high day-60 TCRbeta diversity, which derived from surviving recipient T cells and thymic progenitors. Hyperexpanded clones declined; after one year, newly produced T cells mostly supplied diversity. There were reportedly several hundred expanded graft clones from which alpha-beta T cells came about two months after transplant.

This material consisted of PBMCs, mostly from graft donor cells, taken 360 days after TCRalphabeta/CD19-depleted stem cell transplant. The chain recombines TRBV20-1 with TRBJ2-1, with 10 bases aligning to TRBD2. This clonotype originated in a boy less than two years old who had a stem cell transplant for acute myeloid leukemia, so the T cells may come from the graft donor. DNA for the CDR3: TGCAGTGCTAGGAGCGGGGGGGCCCCCAGGGGGAATGAGCAGTTCTTC. Its translation is CSARSGGAPRGNEQFF.